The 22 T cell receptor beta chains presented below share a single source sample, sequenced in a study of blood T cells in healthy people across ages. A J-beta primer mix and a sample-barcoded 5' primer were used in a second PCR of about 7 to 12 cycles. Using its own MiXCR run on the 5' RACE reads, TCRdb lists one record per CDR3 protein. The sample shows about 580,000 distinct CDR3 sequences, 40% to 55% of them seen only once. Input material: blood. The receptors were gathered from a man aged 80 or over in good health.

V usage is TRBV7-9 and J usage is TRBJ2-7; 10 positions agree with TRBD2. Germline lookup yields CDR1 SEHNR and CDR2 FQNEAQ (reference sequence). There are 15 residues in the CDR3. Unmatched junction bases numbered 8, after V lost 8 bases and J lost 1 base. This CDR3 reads CASVDPTSGSYEQYF. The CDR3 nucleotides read TGTGCCAGCGTCGACCCGACTAGCGGGTCCTACGAGCAGTACTTC.

This CDR3 reads CSGAPSAATDTQYF. The CDR3 nucleotides read TGCAGCGGGGCGCCTAGCGCGGCCACAGATACGCAGTATTTT. The V gene is TRBV29-1, the J gene TRBJ2-3; D perhaps matches TRBD2 (6 bases). In germline, CDR1 is SQVTM, CDR2 ANQGSEA. The ends were cut back, 7 bases at V and 2 bases at J, with 16 bases in the middle. This CDR3 comprises 14 residues.

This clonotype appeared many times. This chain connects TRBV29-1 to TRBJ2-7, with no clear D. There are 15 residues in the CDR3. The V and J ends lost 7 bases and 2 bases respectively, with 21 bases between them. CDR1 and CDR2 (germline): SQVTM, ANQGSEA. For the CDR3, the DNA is TGCAGCGCCGGGCTTGGGCCAACCCCTCCCTACGAGCAGTACTTC. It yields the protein CSAGLGPTPPYEQYF.

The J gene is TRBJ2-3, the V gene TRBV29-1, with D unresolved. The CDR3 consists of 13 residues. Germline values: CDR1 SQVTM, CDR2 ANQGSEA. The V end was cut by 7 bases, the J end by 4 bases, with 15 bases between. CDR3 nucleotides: TGCAGCGCTGTAAAAGGAAGGGCAGATACGCAGTATTTT. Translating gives CSAVKGRADTQYF.

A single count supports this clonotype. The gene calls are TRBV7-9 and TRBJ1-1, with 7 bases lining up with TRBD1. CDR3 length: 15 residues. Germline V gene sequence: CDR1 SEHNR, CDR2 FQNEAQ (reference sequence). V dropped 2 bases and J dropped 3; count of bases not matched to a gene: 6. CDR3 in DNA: TGTGCCAGCAGCTTACAGGGACAGAGACACACTGAAGCTTTCTTT. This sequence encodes CASSLQGQRHTEAFF.

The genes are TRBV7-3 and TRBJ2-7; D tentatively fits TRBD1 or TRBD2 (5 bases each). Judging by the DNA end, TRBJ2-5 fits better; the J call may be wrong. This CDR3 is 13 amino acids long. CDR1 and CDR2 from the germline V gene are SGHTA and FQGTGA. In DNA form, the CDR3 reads TGTGCCAGCAGCTCGGGACCAAAAGAGACCCAGTACTTC. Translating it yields CASSSGPKETQYF.

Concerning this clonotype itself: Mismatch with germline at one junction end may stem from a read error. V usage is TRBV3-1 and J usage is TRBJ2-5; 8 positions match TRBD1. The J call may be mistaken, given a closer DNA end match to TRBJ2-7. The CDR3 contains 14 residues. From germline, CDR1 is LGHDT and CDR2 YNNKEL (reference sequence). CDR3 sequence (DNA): TGTGCCAGCGGCCACGGACAGGGACCCTACGAGCAGTACTTC. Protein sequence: CASGHGQGPYEQYF.

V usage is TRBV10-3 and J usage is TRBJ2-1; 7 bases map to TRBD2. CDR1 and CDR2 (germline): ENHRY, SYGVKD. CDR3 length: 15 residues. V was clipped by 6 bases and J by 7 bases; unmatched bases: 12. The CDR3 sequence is CAIRPPERDGNEQFF. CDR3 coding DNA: TGTGCCATCAGACCCCCCGAGCGGGACGGGAATGAGCAGTTCTTC.

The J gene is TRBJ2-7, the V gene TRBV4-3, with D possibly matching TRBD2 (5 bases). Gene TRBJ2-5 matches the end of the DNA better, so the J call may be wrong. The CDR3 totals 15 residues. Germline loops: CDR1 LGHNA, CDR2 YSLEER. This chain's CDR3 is CASSQEFNRGETQYF. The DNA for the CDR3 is TGCGCCAGCAGCCAAGAATTCAATCGGGGAGAGACCCAGTACTTC.

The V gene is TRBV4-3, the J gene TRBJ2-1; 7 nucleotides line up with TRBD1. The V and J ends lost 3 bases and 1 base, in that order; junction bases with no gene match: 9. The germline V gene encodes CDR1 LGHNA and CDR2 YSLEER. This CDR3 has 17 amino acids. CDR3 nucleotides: TGCGCCAGCAGCCAGGAACAGGGGATGGGTTCCTACAATGAGCAGTTCTTC. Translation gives CASSQEQGMGSYNEQFF.

The CDR3 nucleotides read TGTGCCAGCAGTTATAGCAGGGGCGAGGAGCAGTACTTC. Amino acids: CASSYSRGEEQYF. This chain links TRBV6-5 with TRBJ2-7; TRBD1 might be the D (6 bases). The CDR3 is 13 amino acids. Germline CDR1 reads MNHEY; CDR2 reads SVGAGI. The V and J ends lost 3 bases and 7 bases respectively, with 13 bases between them.

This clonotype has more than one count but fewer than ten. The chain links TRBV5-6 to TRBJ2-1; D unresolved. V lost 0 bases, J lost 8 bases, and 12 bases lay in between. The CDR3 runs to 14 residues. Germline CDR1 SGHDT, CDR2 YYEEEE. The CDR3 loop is CASSLDGRVHEQFF. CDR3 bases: TGTGCCAGCAGCTTGGATGGTCGGGTCCATGAGCAGTTCTTC.

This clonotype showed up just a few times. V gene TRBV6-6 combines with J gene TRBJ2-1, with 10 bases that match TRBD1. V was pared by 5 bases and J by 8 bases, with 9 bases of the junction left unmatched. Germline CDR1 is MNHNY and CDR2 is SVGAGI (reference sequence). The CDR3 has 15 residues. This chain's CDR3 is CASSLRDRGRDEQFF. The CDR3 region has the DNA TGTGCCAGCAGTCTCCGTGACAGGGGGCGCGATGAGCAGTTCTTC.

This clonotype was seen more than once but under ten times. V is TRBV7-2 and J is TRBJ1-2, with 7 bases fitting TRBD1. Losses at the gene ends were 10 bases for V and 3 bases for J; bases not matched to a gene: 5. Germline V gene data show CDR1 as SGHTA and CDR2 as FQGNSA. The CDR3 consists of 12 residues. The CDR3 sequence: CAILDRDYGYTF. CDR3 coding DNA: TGTGCCATCCTAGACAGGGACTATGGCTACACCTTC. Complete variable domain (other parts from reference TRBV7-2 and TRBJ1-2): GAGVSQSPSNKVTEKGKDVELRCDPISGHTALYWYRQSLGQGLEFLIYFQGNSAPDKSGLPSDRFSAERTGGSVSTLTIQRTQQEDSAVYLCAILDRDYGYTFGSGTRLTVV.

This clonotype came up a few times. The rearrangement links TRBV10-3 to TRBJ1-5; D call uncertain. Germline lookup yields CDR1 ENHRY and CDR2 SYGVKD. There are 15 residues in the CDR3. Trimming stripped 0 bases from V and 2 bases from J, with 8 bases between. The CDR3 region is CAISESGDGNQPQHF. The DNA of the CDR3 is TGTGCCATCAGTGAGTCGGGTGATGGCAATCAGCCCCAGCATTTT.

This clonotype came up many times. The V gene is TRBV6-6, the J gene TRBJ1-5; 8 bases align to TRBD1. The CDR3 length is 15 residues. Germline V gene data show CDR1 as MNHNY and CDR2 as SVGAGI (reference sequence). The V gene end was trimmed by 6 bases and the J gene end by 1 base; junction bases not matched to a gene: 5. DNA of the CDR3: TGTGCCAGCAGCAAGGGACAGGAGAGCAATCAGCCCCAGCATTTT. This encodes CASSKGQESNQPQHF.

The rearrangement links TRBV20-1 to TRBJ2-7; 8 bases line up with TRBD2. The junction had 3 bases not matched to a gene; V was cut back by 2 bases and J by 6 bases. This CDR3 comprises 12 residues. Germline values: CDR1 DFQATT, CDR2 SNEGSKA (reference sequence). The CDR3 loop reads CSARSSGAEQYF. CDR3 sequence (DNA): TGCAGTGCTAGAAGTAGCGGGGCCGAGCAGTACTTC.

CDR3 protein: CASSRHRTPNEQFF. CDR3 in DNA: TGTGCCAGCAGTCGACATAGGACTCCCAATGAGCAGTTCTTC. This sequence joins TRBV28 and TRBJ2-1; tentatively, D is TRBD2 (5 bases). V was shortened by 5 bases and J by 6 bases, with 14 bases between the two germline ends. This CDR3 spans 14 amino acids. Germline-derived CDR1 and CDR2 are MDHEN and SYDVKM.

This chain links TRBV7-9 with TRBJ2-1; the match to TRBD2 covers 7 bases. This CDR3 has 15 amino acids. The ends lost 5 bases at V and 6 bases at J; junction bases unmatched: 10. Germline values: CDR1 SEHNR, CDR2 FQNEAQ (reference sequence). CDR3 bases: TGTGCCAGCAGCCCCCGCGGGAGACGTAGCAATGAGCAGTTCTTC. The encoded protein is CASSPRGRRSNEQFF.

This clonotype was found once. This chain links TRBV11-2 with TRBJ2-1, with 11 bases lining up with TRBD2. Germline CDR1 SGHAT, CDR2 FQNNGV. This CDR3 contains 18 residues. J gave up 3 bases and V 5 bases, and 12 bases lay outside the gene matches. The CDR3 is CASSKASGRSSGYNEQFF. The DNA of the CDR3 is TGTGCCAGCAGCAAAGCTAGCGGGAGGTCCTCGGGCTACAATGAGCAGTTCTTC. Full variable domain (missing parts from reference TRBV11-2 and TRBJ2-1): EAGVAQSPRYKIIEKRQSVAFWCNPISGHATLYWYQQILGQGPKLLIQFQNNGVVDDSQLPKDRFSAERLKGVDSTLKIQPAKLEDSAVYLCASSKASGRSSGYNEQFFGPGTRLTVL.

CDR3 sequence reads: CSAKGSLGTDTQYF. DNA of the CDR3: TGCAGTGCTAAAGGTTCACTTGGGACAGATACGCAGTATTTT. The rearrangement joins TRBV20-1 to TRBJ2-3; D remains ambiguous. The length of the CDR3 is 14 residues. The V end lost 4 bases, the J end lost 3 bases, and 14 bases lay between the germline ends. Germline CDR1 and CDR2: DFQATT and SNEGSKA (reference sequence).

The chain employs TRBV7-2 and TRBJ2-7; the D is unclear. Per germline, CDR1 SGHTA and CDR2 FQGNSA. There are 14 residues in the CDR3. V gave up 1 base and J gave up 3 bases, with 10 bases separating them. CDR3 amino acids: CASSLVSASYEQYF. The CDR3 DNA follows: TGTGCCAGCAGCTTAGTGTCGGCGAGCTACGAGCAGTACTTC.